This T cell receptor (beta chain) was identified in a study of shared clonotypes between healthy human individuals. The repertoire was sequenced with immunoSEQ multiplex PCR; TCRdb's copy has only in-frame clones and lacks some. The sample carries roughly 1,100,000 clones, about 74% recorded once. This CDR3 is 14 amino acids long. Germline V gene data show CDR1 as SNHLY and CDR2 as FYNNEI. The V gene lost 7 bases and the J gene lost 9 bases, with 16 bases spanning the gap. The genes are TRBV2 and TRBJ1-6; a possible D gene is TRBD1 (5 bases). The clonotype was recovered from a man aged 18-30 years in good health. The specimen sequenced was memory CD4+ T cells sorted from blood. The subset was: CD45RA-negative fraction. CDR3 in DNA: TGTGCCAGCACACGGGAGGCAGGGCTTTCACCCCTCCACTTT. Residues: CASTREAGLSPLHF.